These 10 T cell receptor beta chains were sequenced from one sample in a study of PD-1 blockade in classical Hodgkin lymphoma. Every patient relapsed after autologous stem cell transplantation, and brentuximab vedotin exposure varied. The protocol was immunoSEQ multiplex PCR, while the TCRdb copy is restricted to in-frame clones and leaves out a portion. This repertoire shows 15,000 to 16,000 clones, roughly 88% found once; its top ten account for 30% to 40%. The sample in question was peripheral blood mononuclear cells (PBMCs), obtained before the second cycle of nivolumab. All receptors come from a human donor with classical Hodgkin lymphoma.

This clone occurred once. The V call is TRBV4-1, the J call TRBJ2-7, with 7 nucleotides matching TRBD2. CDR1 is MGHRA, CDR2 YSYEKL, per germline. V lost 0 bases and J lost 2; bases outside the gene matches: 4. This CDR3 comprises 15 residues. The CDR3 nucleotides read TGCGCCAGCAGCCAAGAAGTGGGGGGGGCCTACGAGCAGTACTTC. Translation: CASSQEVGGAYEQYF.

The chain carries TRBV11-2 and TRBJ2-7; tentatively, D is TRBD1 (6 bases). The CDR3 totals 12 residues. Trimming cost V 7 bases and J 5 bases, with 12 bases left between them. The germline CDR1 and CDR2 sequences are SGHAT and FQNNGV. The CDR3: CASTIHRDEQYF. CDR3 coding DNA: TGTGCCAGCACCATTCACAGGGACGAGCAGTACTTC.

As DNA, the CDR3 is TGTGCCTGGAGTTTTGGTGGGACAGCTGGTCAGCCCCAGCATTTT. It yields the protein CAWSFGGTAGQPQHF. This chain links TRBV30 with TRBJ1-5; 7 nucleotides agree with TRBD1. J gave up 6 bases and V 2 bases, and 10 bases lay outside the gene matches. Per germline, CDR1 GTSNPN and CDR2 SVGIG (reference sequence). The CDR3 covers 15 residues.

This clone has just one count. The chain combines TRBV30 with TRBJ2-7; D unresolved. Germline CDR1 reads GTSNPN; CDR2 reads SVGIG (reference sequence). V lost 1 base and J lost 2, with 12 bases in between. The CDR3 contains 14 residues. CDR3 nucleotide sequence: TGTGCCTGGAGTGGAGTAGCTGTAACCTACGAGCAGTACTTC. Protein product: CAWSGVAVTYEQYF.

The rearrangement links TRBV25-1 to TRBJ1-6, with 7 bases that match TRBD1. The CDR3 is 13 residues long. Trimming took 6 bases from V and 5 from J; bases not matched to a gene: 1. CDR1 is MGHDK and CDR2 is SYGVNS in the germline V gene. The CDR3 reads CASRGQHNSPLHF. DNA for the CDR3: TGTGCCAGCAGGGGACAGCATAATTCACCCCTCCACTTT.

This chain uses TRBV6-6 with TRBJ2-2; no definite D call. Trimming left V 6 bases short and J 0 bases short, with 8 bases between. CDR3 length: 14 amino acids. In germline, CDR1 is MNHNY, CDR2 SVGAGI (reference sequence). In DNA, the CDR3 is TGTGCCAGCAGCCCTATAACGAACACCGGGGAGCTGTTTTTT. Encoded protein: CASSPITNTGELFF.

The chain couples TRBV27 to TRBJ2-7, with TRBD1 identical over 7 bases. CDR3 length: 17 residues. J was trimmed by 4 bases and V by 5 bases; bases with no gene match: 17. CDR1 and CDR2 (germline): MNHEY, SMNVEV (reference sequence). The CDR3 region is CASSTLSLLTGRYEQYF. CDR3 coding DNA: TGTGCCAGCAGTACGCTTTCCCTGCTGACAGGGAGATACGAGCAGTACTTC.

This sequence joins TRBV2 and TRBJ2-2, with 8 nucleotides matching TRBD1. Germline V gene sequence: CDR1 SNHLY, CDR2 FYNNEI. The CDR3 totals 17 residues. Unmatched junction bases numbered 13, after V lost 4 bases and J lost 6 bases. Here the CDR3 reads CASSAPGQVKKAGELFF. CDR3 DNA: TGTGCCAGCAGTGCCCCGGGACAGGTTAAGAAGGCCGGGGAGCTGTTTTTT.

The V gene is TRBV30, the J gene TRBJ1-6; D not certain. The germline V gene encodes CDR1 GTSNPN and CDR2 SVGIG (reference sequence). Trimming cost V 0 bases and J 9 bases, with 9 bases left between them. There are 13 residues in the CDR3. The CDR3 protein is CAWSVRFGSPLHF. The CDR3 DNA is TGTGCCTGGAGTGTACGCTTCGGTTCACCCCTCCACTTT.

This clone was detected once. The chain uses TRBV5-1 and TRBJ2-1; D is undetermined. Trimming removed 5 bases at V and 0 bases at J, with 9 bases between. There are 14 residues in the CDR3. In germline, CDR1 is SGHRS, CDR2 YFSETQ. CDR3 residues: CASRAPSSYNEQFF. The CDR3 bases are TGCGCCAGCAGAGCCCCCAGCTCCTACAATGAGCAGTTCTTC.